The next 23 T cell receptor beta chains were all read from a single sample in a study of CD8 T cells in ankylosing spondylitis. Each CDR3 protein gets one entry after TCRdb re-called the 5' RACE reads with MiXCR. The sample contains 200,000 to 300,000 distinct CDR3 sequences, roughly 10% of which appear only once. The sequenced material came from blood, either unsorted or a sorted T cell fraction (not recorded which). These receptors were obtained from a male donor with ankylosing spondylitis or in good health (not recorded which).

This clonotype was seen many times. V gene TRBV6-2 or TRBV6-3 combines with J gene TRBJ2-3; 9 bases align to TRBD1. V trimming: 4 bases; J trimming: 11 bases; junction bases outside the gene matches: 4. The CDR3 has 12 amino acids. CDR1 and CDR2 (germline): MNHEY, SVGEGT. The CDR3 coding sequence is TGTGCCAGCAGTTCCGGGACAGGGTTGCAGTATTTT. Residues: CASSSGTGLQYF.

This clonotype was counted at least ten times. The chain uses TRBV5-1 and TRBJ2-3; D is perhaps TRBD1 or TRBD2 (5 bases each). Trimming stripped 0 bases from V and 2 bases from J, with 13 bases between. Germline CDR1 reads SGHRS; CDR2 reads YFSETQ. This CDR3 contains 16 residues. The chain's CDR3 is CASSLGRGGYTDTQYF. The CDR3 region has the DNA TGCGCCAGCAGCTTGGGACGGGGCGGGTACACAGATACGCAGTATTTT. Variable domain in full (rest from reference TRBV5-1 and TRBJ2-3): KAGVTQTPRYLIKTRGQQVTLSCSPISGHRSVSWYQQTPGQGLQFLFEYFSETQRNKGNFPGRFSGRQFSNSRSEMNVSTLELGDSALYLCASSLGRGGYTDTQYFGPGTRLTVL.

The sample holds many counts of this clonotype. This chain links TRBV29-1 with TRBJ2-7; D is unresolved. The CDR3 runs 11 residues. V dropped 4 bases and J dropped 3 bases, with 7 bases sitting between them. Germline CDR1 SQVTM, CDR2 ANQGSEA. The CDR3: CSVAGNYEQYF. For the CDR3, the DNA is TGCAGCGTTGCAGGAAACTACGAGCAGTACTTC.

This clonotype was detected ten times or more. The chain has TRBV15 and TRBJ2-1, with 8 bases identical to TRBD1. Germline lookup yields CDR1 LNHNV and CDR2 YYDKDF (reference sequence). The CDR3 contains 16 residues. J was trimmed by 6 bases and V by 0 bases; bases with no gene match: 7. Written as DNA, the CDR3 is TGTGCCACCAGCAGAGATCAAGGACAGGGATCCAATGAGCAGTTCTTC. Translating gives CATSRDQGQGSNEQFF.

This clonotype has a count of ten or more. As DNA, the CDR3 is TGTGCCAGCAGTTTAATGCAGCCCTATGGCTACACCTTC. Translated: CASSLMQPYGYTF. The chain recombines TRBV12-3 or TRBV12-4 with TRBJ1-2; D remains unclear. V was clipped by 2 bases and J by 4 bases, with 8 bases between them. This CDR3 region has 13 residues.

This rearrangement joins TRBV27 to TRBJ2-7, with unresolved D. The CDR3 runs to 13 residues. Per the germline V gene, CDR1 is MNHEY and CDR2 is SMNVEV (reference sequence). Trimming shortened V by 2 bases and J by 3 bases, and 8 bases separated the two germline ends. Written as DNA, the CDR3 is TGTGCCAGCAGTTTAAGGGAAGGCTACGAGCAGTACTTC. Translated: CASSLREGYEQYF.

The V call is TRBV10-3, the J call TRBJ2-3; 15 nucleotides align to TRBD2. V shed 0 bases, J shed 1 base, and the junction held 11 bases outside the gene matches. CDR3 length: 21 residues. Germline CDR1 and CDR2: ENHRY and SYGVKD. The CDR3 bases are TGTGCCATCAGTGAGTCTCCAGGACTAGCGGGAGGGCCTTCGGGCACAGATACGCAGTATTTT. Its translation: CAISESPGLAGGPSGTDTQYF.

This clonotype occurred many times. The genes are TRBV15 and TRBJ2-7; the D gene is possibly TRBD1 (5 bases). Germline CDR1 is LNHNV and CDR2 is YYDKDF (reference sequence). Trimming took off 1 base at V and 0 bases at J, with 7 bases between the two ends. This CDR3 is built from 14 residues. The CDR3 is CATSRVTGSYEQYF. In DNA form, the CDR3 reads TGTGCCACCAGCAGAGTCACAGGCTCCTACGAGCAGTACTTC.

This clonotype was observed many times. The chain joins TRBV5-1 to TRBJ1-4; no clear D. The V end was cut by 4 bases, the J end by 8 bases, with 9 bases between. The germline CDR1 and CDR2 sequences are SGHRS and YFSETQ. The CDR3 is 12 residues long. The CDR3 DNA reads TGCGCCAGCAGCGGTACAGCGGAAAAACTGTTTTTT. Encoded protein: CASSGTAEKLFF.

This clonotype has just a few counts. This chain links TRBV12-2 with TRBJ2-3. TRBV12-2 is deemed a pseudogene. The CDR3 consists of 14 residues. For the CDR3, the DNA is TGTGCAAGTCGCTTAGCGGGCCACACAGATACGCAGTATTTT. Its translation is CASRLAGHTDTQYF.

This clonotype was detected only a few times. The chain couples TRBV11-2 to TRBJ2-3; no reliable D call. Trimming stripped 2 bases from V and 0 bases from J, with 15 bases between. Germline V lookup: CDR1 SGHAT, CDR2 FQNNGV. The CDR3 contains 17 residues. For the CDR3, the DNA is TGTGCCAGCAGCTTACGGGCGGAATCAACTAGCACAGATACGCAGTATTTT. Its translation: CASSLRAESTSTDTQYF.

Only a few counts were recorded for this clonotype. V usage is TRBV7-9 and J usage is TRBJ2-7, with 7 bases aligning to TRBD2. J was trimmed by 2 bases and V by 1 base; bases with no gene match: 11. CDR3 size: 17 residues. Germline V CDR1 and CDR2: SEHNR, FQNEAQ (reference sequence). The CDR3 nucleotides read TGTGCCAGCAGCTTAGAAGGTACGGCTAGCGGCCCCTACGAGCAGTACTTC. Amino acid sequence: CASSLEGTASGPYEQYF.

This clonotype has a count of ten or more. The genes are TRBV6-2 or TRBV6-3 and TRBJ2-2; TRBD2 matches 7 bases. CDR1 and CDR2 from the germline V gene are MNHEY and SVGEGT. The V gene end was trimmed by 8 bases and the J gene end by 7 bases; junction bases not matched to a gene: 7. The CDR3 spans 13 residues. The CDR3, as DNA: TGTGCCAGCGGGAGGGCCGGAGGCGGGGAGCTGTTTTTT. Translated: CASGRAGGGELFF.

This clonotype has only a few counts. The gene calls are TRBV7-7 and TRBJ2-2, with 10 bases aligning to TRBD2. V gave up 1 base and J gave up 2 bases; unmatched junction bases: 4. The CDR3 totals 17 residues. Looked up from germline, CDR1 is SSHAT and CDR2 is FNYEAQ (reference sequence). The CDR3 DNA sequence: TGTGCCAGCAGCTTAGGCCTAGCGGGGGTTAACACCGGGGAGCTGTTTTTT. As protein: CASSLGLAGVNTGELFF.

The sample holds many counts of this clonotype. This chain links TRBV7-2 with TRBJ1-1, with TRBD1 identical over 7 bases. CDR1 is SGHTA and CDR2 is FQGNSA in the germline V gene. The CDR3 length is 13 residues. The V segment lost 5 bases and the J segment 5 bases; nucleotides outside the gene matches: 5. The CDR3 nucleotides are TGTGCCAGCAGCATCTTACAGGGGACTGAAGCTTTCTTT. Amino acids: CASSILQGTEAFF.

This clonotype was detected ten times or more. This chain joins TRBV6-5 and TRBJ2-3; 8 bases agree with TRBD2. This CDR3 comprises 15 residues. Trimming removed 0 bases from V and 3 bases from J; junction bases left unmatched: 2. Germline V gene lookup returns CDR1 MNHEY and CDR2 SVGAGI. CDR3: CASSYSPSGTDTQYF. CDR3 nucleotides: TGTGCCAGCAGTTACTCCCCTAGCGGGACAGATACGCAGTATTTT.

This clonotype was observed at least ten times. The chain has TRBV28 and TRBJ1-4; D is perhaps TRBD1 (6 bases). The V end lost 6 bases, the J end lost 3 bases, and 14 bases lay between the germline ends. The CDR3 is 15 amino acids. The germline V gene has CDR1 MDHEN and CDR2 SYDVKM. The CDR3 spells CASRGRGAPNEKLFF. The CDR3, as DNA: TGTGCCAGCAGGGGCAGGGGCGCACCTAATGAAAAACTGTTTTTT.

This clonotype was counted many times. The J gene is TRBJ1-1, the V gene TRBV12-3 or TRBV12-4; D unresolved. Trimming pared 6 bases from V and 11 bases from J, leaving 13 bases between. The CDR3 loop spans 11 amino acids. This CDR3 reads CASRTGVLAFF. The DNA for the CDR3 is TGTGCCAGCAGGACCGGTGTATTGGCTTTCTTT.

The sample holds many counts of this clonotype. V is TRBV7-2 and J is TRBJ2-1, with 10 bases that match TRBD2. With 5 bases clipped from V and 4 bases from J, the junction kept 5 bases outside the gene matches. The germline CDR1 and CDR2 sequences are SGHTA and FQGNSA. The CDR3 is 15 amino acids. The CDR3 region is CASSPPSGGYNEQFF. CDR3 DNA sequence: TGTGCCAGCAGCCCACCTAGCGGGGGTTACAATGAGCAGTTCTTC.

This rearrangement joins TRBV28 to TRBJ1-1, with D unclear. CDR3 length: 11 residues. Trimming left V 8 bases short and J 1 base short, with 5 bases between. CDR1 is MDHEN, CDR2 SYDVKM, per germline. In nucleotides, the CDR3 is TGTGCCAGCGAGGGGAACACTGAAGCTTTCTTT. Its protein is CASEGNTEAFF.

The sample holds many counts of this clonotype. This rearrangement joins TRBV10-3 to TRBJ1-2; TRBD1 agrees at 7 bases. Germline V CDR1 and CDR2: ENHRY, SYGVKD. The CDR3 length is 14 residues. J was trimmed by 3 bases and V by 8 bases; bases with no gene match: 9. Written as DNA, the CDR3 is TGTGCCATCGACGCCGGGACAGCAGACTATGGCTACACCTTC. This sequence encodes CAIDAGTADYGYTF.

This clonotype was seen ten or more times. The rearrangement links TRBV5-6 to TRBJ1-2; 10 bases agree with TRBD1. In germline, CDR1 is SGHDT, CDR2 YYEEEE. Trimming removed 7 bases from V and 4 bases from J; junction bases left unmatched: 4. The CDR3 is 13 amino acids. CDR3 amino acids: CASGGQGTYGYTF. The DNA of the CDR3 is TGTGCCAGCGGGGGACAGGGGACCTATGGCTACACCTTC.

This clonotype has at least ten counts. The chain uses TRBV5-1 and TRBJ2-1; 8 bases agree with TRBD2. The CDR3 runs to 15 residues. Germline V gives CDR1 SGHRS, CDR2 YFSETQ. The V and J ends lost 0 bases and 9 bases, in that order; junction bases with no gene match: 8. CDR3 DNA: TGCGCCAGCAGCTTGGAGAATAGCGGGATCATTGAGCAGTTCTTC. Protein: CASSLENSGIIEQFF.